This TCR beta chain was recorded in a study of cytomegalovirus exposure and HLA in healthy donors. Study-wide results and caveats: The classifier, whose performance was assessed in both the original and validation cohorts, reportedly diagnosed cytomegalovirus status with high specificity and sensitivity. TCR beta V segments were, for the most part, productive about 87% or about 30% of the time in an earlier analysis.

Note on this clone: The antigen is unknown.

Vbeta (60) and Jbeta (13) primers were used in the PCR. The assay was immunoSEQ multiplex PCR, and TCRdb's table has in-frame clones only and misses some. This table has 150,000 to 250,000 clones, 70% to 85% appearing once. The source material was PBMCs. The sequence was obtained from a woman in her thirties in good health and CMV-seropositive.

CDR3: CASSLDIYNEQFF. CDR3 nucleotides: TGTGCCAGCAGCTTAGATATCTACAATGAGCAGTTCTTC. This chain links TRBV11-3 with TRBJ2-1; D remains ambiguous. Trimming removed 0 bases from V and 3 bases from J, with 3 bases in between. CDR1 is SGHNT, CDR2 YENEEA, per germline. This CDR3 contains 13 residues. Variable domain in full (rest from reference TRBV11-3 and TRBJ2-1): EAGVVQSPRYKIIEKKQPVAFWCNPISGHNTLYWYLQNLGQGPELLIRYENEEAVDDSQLPKDRFSAERLKGVDSTLKIQPAELGDSAVYLCASSLDIYNEQFFGPGTRLTVL.